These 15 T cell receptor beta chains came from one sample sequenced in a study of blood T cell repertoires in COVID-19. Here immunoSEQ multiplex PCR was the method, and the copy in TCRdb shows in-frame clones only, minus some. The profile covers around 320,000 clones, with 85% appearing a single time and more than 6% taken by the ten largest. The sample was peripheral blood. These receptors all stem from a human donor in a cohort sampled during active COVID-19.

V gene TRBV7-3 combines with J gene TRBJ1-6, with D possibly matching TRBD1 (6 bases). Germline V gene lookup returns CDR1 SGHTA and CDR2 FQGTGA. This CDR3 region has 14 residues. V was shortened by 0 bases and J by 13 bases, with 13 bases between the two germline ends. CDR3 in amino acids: CASSLTRRGFPLHF. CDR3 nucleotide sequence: TGTGCCAGCAGCTTAACGAGAAGGGGGTTCCCCCTCCACTTT.

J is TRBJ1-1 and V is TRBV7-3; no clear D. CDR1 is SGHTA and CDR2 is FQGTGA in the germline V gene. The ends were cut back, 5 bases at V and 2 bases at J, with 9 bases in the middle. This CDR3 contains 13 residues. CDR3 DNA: TGTGCCAGCAGCCCCGTGGGCAACACTGAAGCTTTCTTT. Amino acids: CASSPVGNTEAFF.

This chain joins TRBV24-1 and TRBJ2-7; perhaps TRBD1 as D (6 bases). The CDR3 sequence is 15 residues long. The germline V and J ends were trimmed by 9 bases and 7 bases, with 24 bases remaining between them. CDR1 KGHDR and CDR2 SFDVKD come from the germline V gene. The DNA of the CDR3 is TGTGCCACCGAAGATATACAGGGTCCACCGTCAGAGCAGTACTTC. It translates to CATEDIQGPPSEQYF.

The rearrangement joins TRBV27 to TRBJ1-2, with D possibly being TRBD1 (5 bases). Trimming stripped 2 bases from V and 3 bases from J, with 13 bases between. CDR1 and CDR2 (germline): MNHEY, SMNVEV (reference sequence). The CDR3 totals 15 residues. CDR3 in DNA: TGTGCCAGCAGTTTAGTAGCAGGGAATGACTATGGCTACACCTTC. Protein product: CASSLVAGNDYGYTF.

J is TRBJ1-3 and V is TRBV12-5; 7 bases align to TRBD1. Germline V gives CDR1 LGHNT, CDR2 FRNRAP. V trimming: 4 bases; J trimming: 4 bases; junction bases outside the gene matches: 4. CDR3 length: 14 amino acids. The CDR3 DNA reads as TGTGCTAGTGGTTCGGGACAGTTAGGAAACACCATATATTTT. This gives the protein CASGSGQLGNTIYF. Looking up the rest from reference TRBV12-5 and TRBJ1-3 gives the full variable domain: DARVTQTPRHKVTEMGQEVTMRCQPILGHNTVFWYRQTMMQGLELLAYFRNRAPLDDSGMPKDRFSAEMPDATLATLKIQPSEPRDSAVYFCASGSGQLGNTIYFGEGSWLTVV.

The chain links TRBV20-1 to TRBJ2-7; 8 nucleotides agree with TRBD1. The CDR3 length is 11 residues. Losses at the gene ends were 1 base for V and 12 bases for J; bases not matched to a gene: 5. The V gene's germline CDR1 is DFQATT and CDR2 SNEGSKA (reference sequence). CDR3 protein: CSARGGTGRYF. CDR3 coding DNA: TGCAGTGCTAGAGGGGGGACAGGCCGGTACTTC.

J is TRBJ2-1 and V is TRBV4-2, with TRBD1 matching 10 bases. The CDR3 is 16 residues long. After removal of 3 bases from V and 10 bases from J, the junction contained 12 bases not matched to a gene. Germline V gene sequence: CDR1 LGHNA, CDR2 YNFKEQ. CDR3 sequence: CASSQGTGDGRLEQFF. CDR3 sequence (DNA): TGTGCCAGCAGCCAGGGGACAGGGGATGGACGACTGGAGCAGTTCTTC.

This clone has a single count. Here the CDR3 reads CASGSGGAADTQYF. CDR3 nucleotide sequence: TGCGCCAGCGGCAGCGGGGGGGCAGCAGATACGCAGTATTTT. This sequence joins TRBV5-1 and TRBJ2-3, with TRBD2 matching 10 bases. The ends lost 7 bases at V and 4 bases at J; junction bases unmatched: 6. This CDR3 comprises 14 residues. Per the germline V gene, CDR1 is SGHRS and CDR2 is YFSETQ.

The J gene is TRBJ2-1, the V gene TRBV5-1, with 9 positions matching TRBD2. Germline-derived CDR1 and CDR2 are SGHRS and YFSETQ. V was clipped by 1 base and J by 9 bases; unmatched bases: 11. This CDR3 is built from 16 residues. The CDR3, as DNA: TGCGCCAGCAGCTTGATCGGGAGCGGGGGGTCGAGTGAGCAGTTCTTC. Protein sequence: CASSLIGSGGSSEQFF. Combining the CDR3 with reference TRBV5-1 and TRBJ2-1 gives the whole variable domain KAGVTQTPRYLIKTRGQQVTLSCSPISGHRSVSWYQQTPGQGLQFLFEYFSETQRNKGNFPGRFSGRQFSNSRSEMNVSTLELGDSALYLCASSLIGSGGSSEQFFGPGTRLTVL.

The CDR3 nucleotides read TGCGCCAGCAAACAGTTTACAGGGGGCGACTATGGCTACACCTTC. Encoded protein: CASKQFTGGDYGYTF. This chain joins TRBV5-1 and TRBJ1-2; 9 bases agree with TRBD1. Germline CDR1 SGHRS, CDR2 YFSETQ. The CDR3 sequence is 15 residues long. V was clipped by 6 bases and J by 3 bases; unmatched bases: 9.

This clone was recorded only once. The CDR3 loop reads CASSEFRGSGGTDTQYF. The CDR3 DNA reads TGTGCCAGCAGTGAATTTAGGGGTAGCGGGGGCACAGATACGCAGTATTTT. V gene TRBV25-1 combines with J gene TRBJ2-3; 8 bases map to TRBD2. The ends lost 1 base at V and 1 base at J; junction bases unmatched: 7. Germline V gives CDR1 MGHDK, CDR2 SYGVNS. CDR3 length: 17 residues.

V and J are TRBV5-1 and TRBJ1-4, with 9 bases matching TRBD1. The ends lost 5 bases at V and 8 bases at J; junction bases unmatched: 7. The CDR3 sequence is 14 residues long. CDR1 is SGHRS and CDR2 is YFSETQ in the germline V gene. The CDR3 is CASRRQGGEEKLFF. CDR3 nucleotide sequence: TGCGCCAGCAGACGACAGGGGGGAGAGGAAAAACTGTTTTTT.

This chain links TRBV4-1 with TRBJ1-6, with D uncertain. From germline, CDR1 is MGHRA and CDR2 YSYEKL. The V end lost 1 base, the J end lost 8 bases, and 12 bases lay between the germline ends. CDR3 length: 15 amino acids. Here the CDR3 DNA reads TGCGCCAGCAGCCAAGTCACGGGGTACTATTCACCCCTCCACTTT. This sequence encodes CASSQVTGYYSPLHF.

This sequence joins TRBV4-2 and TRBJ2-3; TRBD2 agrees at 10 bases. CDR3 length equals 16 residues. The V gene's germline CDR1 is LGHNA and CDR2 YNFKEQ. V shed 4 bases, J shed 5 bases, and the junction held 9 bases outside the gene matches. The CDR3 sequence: CASSLERGGLGDTQYF. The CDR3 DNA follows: TGTGCCAGCAGCCTCGAGCGGGGGGGCCTGGGAGATACGCAGTATTTT.

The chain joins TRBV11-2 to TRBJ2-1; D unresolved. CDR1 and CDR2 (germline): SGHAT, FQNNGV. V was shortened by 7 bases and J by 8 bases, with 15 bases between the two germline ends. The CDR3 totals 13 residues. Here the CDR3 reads CASTVQDEDEQFF. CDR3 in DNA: TGTGCCAGCACCGTCCAAGATGAGGATGAGCAGTTCTTC.